The table lists the clone carrying this T cell receptor (beta chain) with many counts. Specified time point: patch test 2, 6 weeks after DPC sensitization. Treatment reported: therapeutic diphenylcyclopropenone sensitization with weekly scalp DPC. The germline V gene encodes CDR1 MNHEY and CDR2 SVGAGI. This CDR3 is built from 14 residues. J lost 3 bases, V lost 5 bases, and 4 bases had no gene match. TCRdb passed the RACE reads through MiXCR, listing each CDR3 protein once. This table holds some 57,000 distinct CDR3 sequences, about 9.9% found once. The entry originates in a study of human T cells and chemical hapten exposure.

The input for sequencing was whole blood, taken in connection with sensitization to the hapten diphenylcyclopropenone (DPC). The rearrangement links TRBV6-5 to TRBJ1-2; TRBD1 agrees at 9 bases. This clonotype originated in a woman in her 50s with alopecia areata. Some clones in this sample may be carry-over from other donors' samples. The CDR3 coding sequence is TGTGCCAGCAGTGGGGACAGGGATTACTATGGCTACACCTTC. Its translation is CASSGDRDYYGYTF.